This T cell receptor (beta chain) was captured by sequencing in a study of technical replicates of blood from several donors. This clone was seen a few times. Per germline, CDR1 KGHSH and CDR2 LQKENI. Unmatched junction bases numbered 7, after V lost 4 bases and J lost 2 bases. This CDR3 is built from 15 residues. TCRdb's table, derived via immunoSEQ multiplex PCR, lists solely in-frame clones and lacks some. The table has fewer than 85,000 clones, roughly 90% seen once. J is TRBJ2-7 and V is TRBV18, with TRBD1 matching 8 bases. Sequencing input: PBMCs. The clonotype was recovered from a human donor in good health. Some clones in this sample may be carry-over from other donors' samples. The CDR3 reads CASSHKDRVAYEQYF. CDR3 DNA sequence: TGTGCCAGCTCACACAAGGACAGGGTGGCCTACGAGCAGTACTTC.